The 14 T cell receptor beta chains presented below share a single source sample, sequenced in a study of blood T cell repertoires in COVID-19. The table came from immunoSEQ multiplex PCR; TCRdb's copy has only in-frame clones and leaves some out. The sample consists of some 270,000 clones, roughly 89% of them appearing once. What was sequenced was peripheral blood. The receptor set was obtained from a woman aged 60 to 75 with COVID-19, enrolled during active disease.

The rearrangement joins TRBV7-3 to TRBJ1-1, with D uncertain. Trimming stripped 1 base from V and 1 base from J, with 7 bases between. Germline V CDR1 and CDR2: SGHTA, FQGTGA. The CDR3 extends over 14 amino acids. CDR3 sequence (DNA): TGTGCCAGCAGCTTAAGTCAGTCGAACACTGAAGCTTTCTTT. Protein sequence: CASSLSQSNTEAFF.

The chain employs TRBV28 and TRBJ1-2; TRBD1 matches at 9 bases. Germline V gene lookup returns CDR1 MDHEN and CDR2 SYDVKM. The CDR3 consists of 13 residues. V trimming: 6 bases; J trimming: 5 bases; junction bases outside the gene matches: 4. CDR3 sequence (DNA): TGTGCCAGCAGCCCCGGGACAGGGTATGGCTACACCTTC. Translated: CASSPGTGYGYTF.

The V gene is TRBV5-1, the J gene TRBJ1-5; weak D call: TRBD1 (6 bases). CDR1 is SGHRS, CDR2 YFSETQ, per germline. The germline V and J ends were trimmed by 3 bases and 2 bases, with 9 bases remaining between them. This CDR3 has 14 amino acids. In DNA, the CDR3 is TGCGCCAGCAGCTCACAGGGAGGCAATCAGCCCCAGCATTTT. Amino acids: CASSSQGGNQPQHF.

The chain joins TRBV6-2 or TRBV6-3 to TRBJ1-5; weak D call: TRBD1 (6 bases). Looked up from germline, CDR1 is MNHEY and CDR2 is SVGEGT. This CDR3 has 17 amino acids. V lost 5 bases, J lost 10 bases, and 27 bases lay in between. The DNA for the CDR3 is TGTGCCAGCAGTCCCACAGGGTACGGATTAAGATCTGGACCCCAGCATTTT. Translating it yields CASSPTGYGLRSGPQHF.

The gene calls are TRBV12-3 or TRBV12-4 and TRBJ1-2, with D perhaps matching TRBD1 (5 bases). This CDR3 spans 13 amino acids. V lost 4 bases and J 5 bases, leaving 11 bases between the germline ends. CDR3 bases: TGTGCCAGCAGTTCACCGGGACTATATGGCTACACCTTC. This codes for CASSSPGLYGYTF.

The chain couples TRBV18 to TRBJ1-2; 10 bases line up with TRBD1. Per the germline V gene, CDR1 is KGHSH and CDR2 is LQKENI. There are 15 residues in the CDR3. Trimming cost V 4 bases and J 5 bases; bases outside gene matches: 7. DNA of the CDR3: TGTGCCAGCTCACGCGATGACAGGGGGCGTTATGGCTACACCTTC. Amino acids: CASSRDDRGRYGYTF.

V gene TRBV5-6 combines with J gene TRBJ2-3; D gene ambiguous. The germline gives CDR1 SGHDT, CDR2 YYEEEE. The ends were cut back, 2 bases at V and 2 bases at J, with 15 bases in the middle. The CDR3 runs to 16 residues. The CDR3, as DNA: TGTGCCAGCAGCTTTGTAGGCACCAGGTCCACAGATACGCAGTATTTT. Translation gives CASSFVGTRSTDTQYF.

CDR3 sequence (DNA): TGTGCCAGCAGACCACAGGGGGGGGGCTATGGCTACACCTTC. This translates into CASRPQGGGYGYTF. J is TRBJ1-2 and V is TRBV28; 8 bases align to TRBD1. The CDR3 length is 14 residues. In germline, CDR1 is MDHEN, CDR2 SYDVKM. V lost 6 bases to trimming and J lost 4 bases; unmatched junction nucleotides: 7.

The chain links TRBV18 to TRBJ1-1, with 7 bases lining up with TRBD1. The CDR3 totals 14 residues. Germline CDR1 is KGHSH and CDR2 is LQKENI. The ends lost 4 bases at V and 4 bases at J; junction bases unmatched: 6. Written as DNA, the CDR3 is TGTGCCAGCTCACACCGGGACAGCCGCACTGAAGCTTTCTTT. It translates to CASSHRDSRTEAFF.

This chain connects TRBV10-3 to TRBJ2-7, with D tentatively TRBD2 (6 bases). With 4 bases removed from V and 0 bases from J, the gap between germline ends came to 16 bases. CDR1 is ENHRY and CDR2 is SYGVKD in the germline V gene. The CDR3 contains 16 residues. In DNA form, the CDR3 reads TGTGCCATCAGTGCATCAAATCGGGACTCCTCCTACGAGCAGTACTTC. Protein product: CAISASNRDSSYEQYF.

The chain has TRBV4-2 and TRBJ1-2; 10 bases fit TRBD1. Trimming took 3 bases from V and 5 from J; bases not matched to a gene: 12. CDR1 and CDR2 (germline): LGHNA, YNFKEQ. The CDR3 runs to 17 residues. CDR3 sequence reads: CASSQGPTPDRGYGYTF. DNA of the CDR3: TGTGCCAGCAGCCAGGGTCCCACGCCGGACAGGGGGTATGGCTACACCTTC.

This clone was recorded only once. The rearrangement links TRBV3-1 (or the pseudogene TRBV3-2) to TRBJ1-3; D remains unclear. The ends were cut back, 3 bases at V and 0 bases at J, with 12 bases in the middle. This CDR3 region has 16 residues. CDR1 is LGHDT, CDR2 YNNKEL, per germline (reference sequence). CDR3 amino acids: CASSHTQETSGNTIYF. In DNA form, the CDR3 reads TGTGCCAGCAGCCATACCCAGGAAACCTCTGGAAACACCATATATTTT.

J is TRBJ2-7 and V is TRBV3-1 (or the pseudogene TRBV3-2); tentative D call: TRBD1 (6 bases). Trimming took 3 bases from V and 3 from J, leaving 18 bases between them. This CDR3 spans 16 amino acids. Looked up from germline, CDR1 is LGHDT and CDR2 is YNNKEL (reference sequence). CDR3 DNA sequence: TGTGCCAGCAGCCATGTCTCAGGGGCCTCCTTCTACGAGCAGTACTTC. Its translation is CASSHVSGASFYEQYF.

The chain carries TRBV7-8 and TRBJ1-4, with D uncertain. The V and J ends lost 2 bases and 6 bases respectively, with 22 bases between them. The germline V gene has CDR1 SGHVS and CDR2 FQNEAQ. This CDR3 comprises 18 residues. The CDR3 reads CASSLYGIVPGRDEKLFF. In DNA form, the CDR3 reads TGTGCCAGCAGCTTATATGGGATAGTGCCGGGGAGGGATGAAAAACTGTTTTTT.